Listed here are 15 T cell receptor beta chains from one sample, sequenced in a study of cytomegalovirus exposure and HLA in healthy donors. With 60 Vbeta and 13 Jbeta primers, the PCR was carried out. The assay was immunoSEQ multiplex PCR, and TCRdb's table has in-frame clones only and misses some. The sample table sets out 200,000 to 250,000 clones. Sequencing used PBMCs. These receptors all come from a woman between 25 and 40 years old in good health and CMV-seropositive.

This chain links TRBV27 with TRBJ1-2; 11 nucleotides align to TRBD1. Germline V gene lookup returns CDR1 MNHEY and CDR2 SMNVEV (reference sequence). This CDR3 is built from 14 residues. The trim removed 5 bases at V and 5 bases at J, leaving 4 bases unmatched. CDR3 loop: CASSTGTGGYGYTF. CDR3 nucleotides: TGTGCCAGCAGTACTGGGACAGGGGGGTATGGCTACACCTTC.

The chain has TRBV7-2 and TRBJ1-6, with no clear D. The V gene lost 1 base and the J gene lost 10 bases, with 17 bases spanning the gap. Germline CDR1 and CDR2: SGHTA and FQGNSA. This CDR3 is 16 amino acids long. In DNA, the CDR3 is TGTGCCAGCAGCTTAGAACCCGGGAGGGATAGGTCACCCCTCCACTTT. This gives the protein CASSLEPGRDRSPLHF.

This sequence joins TRBV30 and TRBJ1-5; TRBD1 aligns across 8 bases. The CDR3 has 14 residues. CDR1 and CDR2 from the germline V gene are GTSNPN and SVGIG (reference sequence). Trimming at V came to 3 bases and at J to 6 bases, leaving 7 bases not matched to a gene. The CDR3, as DNA: TGTGCCTGGAGCGGAGGACAGGGCGGTCAGCCCCAGCATTTT. Translation: CAWSGGQGGQPQHF.

The V gene is TRBV9, the J gene TRBJ2-1; TRBD2 aligns across 16 bases. Germline-derived CDR1 and CDR2 are SGDLS and YYNGEE. The length of the CDR3 is 16 residues. V lost 2 bases, J lost 9 bases, and 5 bases stayed unmatched. CDR3 sequence reads: CASSVGLAGGRSEQFF. DNA of the CDR3: TGTGCCAGCAGCGTGGGACTAGCGGGAGGGAGGAGTGAGCAGTTCTTC. The full variable domain, rest sourced from reference TRBV9 and TRBJ2-1, is DSGVTQTPKHLITATGQRVTLRCSPRSGDLSVYWYQQSLDQGLQFLIQYYNGEERAKGNILERFSAQQFPDLHSELNLSSLELGDSALYFCASSVGLAGGRSEQFFGPGTRLTVL.

The V and J genes are TRBV2 and TRBJ2-3, with D unresolved. Trimming stripped 7 bases from V and 2 bases from J, with 10 bases between. The CDR3 has 13 amino acids. The germline CDR1 and CDR2 sequences are SNHLY and FYNNEI. CDR3 residues: CASKYKYTDTQYF. In nucleotides, the CDR3 is TGTGCCAGCAAGTACAAATACACAGATACGCAGTATTTT.

The chain joins TRBV7-2 to TRBJ2-1, with 9 bases aligning to TRBD2. V was pared by 1 base and J by 6 bases, with 4 bases of the junction left unmatched. CDR3 length equals 15 residues. The germline CDR1 and CDR2 sequences are SGHTA and FQGNSA. In nucleotides, the CDR3 is TGTGCCAGCAGCTTAGTAGCGGGAGTACGCAATGAGCAGTTCTTC. Its protein product is CASSLVAGVRNEQFF.

The chain joins TRBV6-5 to TRBJ1-1; unclear D gene. V was clipped by 2 bases and J by 8 bases, with 6 bases between them. The CDR3 contains 11 residues. CDR1 is MNHEY and CDR2 is SVGAGI in the germline V gene. DNA for the CDR3: TGTGCCAGCAGTTACAAGAGAGAAGCTTTCTTT. It specifies CASSYKREAFF.

The J gene is TRBJ1-4, the V gene TRBV5-6, with 7 bases aligning to TRBD1. J gave up 7 bases and V 3 bases, and 9 bases lay outside the gene matches. This CDR3 is 15 amino acids long. Germline V gives CDR1 SGHDT, CDR2 YYEEEE. As DNA, the CDR3 is TGTGCCAGCAGCTCCCTGAGACAGGGAGGTGAAAAACTGTTTTTT. Protein product: CASSSLRQGGEKLFF. The whole variable domain, remainder taken from reference TRBV5-6 and TRBJ1-4, is DAGVTQSPTHLIKTRGQQVTLRCSPKSGHDTVSWYQQALGQGPQFIFQYYEEEERQRGNFPDRFSGHQFPNYSSELNVNALLLGDSALYLCASSSLRQGGEKLFFGSGTQLSVL.

This chain's CDR3 is CASRESQAPGSPQHF. Written as DNA, the CDR3 is TGTGCCAGTAGGGAGAGCCAGGCGCCGGGATCGCCCCAGCATTTT. This rearrangement joins TRBV19 to TRBJ1-5; no clear D. CDR1 is LNHDA, CDR2 SQIVND, per germline (reference sequence). Trimming removed 6 bases at V and 9 bases at J, with 21 bases between. The CDR3 is 15 residues long.

For the CDR3, the DNA is TGTGCCAGCAGTTTAATTGCAGGGGGGACAGATACGCAGTATTTT. Protein: CASSLIAGGTDTQYF. The V call is TRBV28, the J call TRBJ2-3, with D possibly matching TRBD1 (7 bases). Trimming shortened V by 2 bases and J by 3 bases, and 12 bases separated the two germline ends. This CDR3 contains 15 residues. The V gene's germline CDR1 is MDHEN and CDR2 SYDVKM. The full variable domain, completed using reference TRBV28 and TRBJ2-3, is DVKVTQSSRYLVKRTGEKVFLECVQDMDHENMFWYRQDPGLGLRLIYFSYDVKMKEKGDIPEGYSVSREKKERFSLILESASTNQTSMYLCASSLIAGGTDTQYFGPGTRLTVL.

The rearrangement joins TRBV11-2 to TRBJ2-1; unclear D gene. Germline V gene sequence: CDR1 SGHAT, CDR2 FQNNGV. Trimming took off 1 base at V and 8 bases at J, with 12 bases between the two ends. CDR3 length equals 14 residues. CDR3 coding DNA: TGTGCCAGCAGCTTAGGCCTAGTAGGCGATGAGCAGTTCTTC. It encodes CASSLGLVGDEQFF.

This chain links TRBV4-3 with TRBJ1-4; D gene ambiguous. Trimming stripped 1 base from V and 8 bases from J, with 8 bases between. Germline CDR1 and CDR2: LGHNA and YSLEER. The CDR3 totals 13 residues. The CDR3 region is CASSQAEREKLFF. DNA for the CDR3: TGCGCCAGCAGCCAAGCTGAACGGGAAAAACTGTTTTTT.

This chain links TRBV2 with TRBJ1-2, with 8 bases aligning to TRBD1. This CDR3 spans 14 amino acids. Trimming removed 5 bases from V and 8 bases from J; junction bases left unmatched: 10. Germline V gene sequence: CDR1 SNHLY, CDR2 FYNNEI. The CDR3 DNA reads TGTGCCAGCAGTCTTGACAGGGGTAATACGGGCTACACCTTC. This gives the protein CASSLDRGNTGYTF. The whole variable domain, remainder taken from reference TRBV2 and TRBJ1-2, is EPEVTQTPSHQVTQMGQEVILRCVPISNHLYFYWYRQILGQKVEFLVSFYNNEISEKSEIFDDQFSVERPDGSNFTLKIRSTKLEDSAMYFCASSLDRGNTGYTFGSGTRLTVV.

V usage is TRBV6-1 and J usage is TRBJ2-3; 8 positions agree with TRBD2. Germline lookup yields CDR1 MNHNS and CDR2 SASEGT. This CDR3 contains 14 residues. The trim removed 4 bases at V and 6 bases at J, leaving 6 bases unmatched. The CDR3 DNA reads as TGTGCCAGCAGTGGTCGACTAGCGTGGGATACGCAGTATTTT. Protein sequence: CASSGRLAWDTQYF.

V is TRBV10-3 and J is TRBJ2-1; TRBD2 matches at 11 bases. Per the germline V gene, CDR1 is ENHRY and CDR2 is SYGVKD. V lost 7 bases, J lost 5 bases, and 4 bases stayed unmatched. The CDR3 is 14 amino acids. DNA of the CDR3: TGTGCCATCAAACCGGGACTAGCGGACAATGAGCAGTTCTTC. Its translation: CAIKPGLADNEQFF.